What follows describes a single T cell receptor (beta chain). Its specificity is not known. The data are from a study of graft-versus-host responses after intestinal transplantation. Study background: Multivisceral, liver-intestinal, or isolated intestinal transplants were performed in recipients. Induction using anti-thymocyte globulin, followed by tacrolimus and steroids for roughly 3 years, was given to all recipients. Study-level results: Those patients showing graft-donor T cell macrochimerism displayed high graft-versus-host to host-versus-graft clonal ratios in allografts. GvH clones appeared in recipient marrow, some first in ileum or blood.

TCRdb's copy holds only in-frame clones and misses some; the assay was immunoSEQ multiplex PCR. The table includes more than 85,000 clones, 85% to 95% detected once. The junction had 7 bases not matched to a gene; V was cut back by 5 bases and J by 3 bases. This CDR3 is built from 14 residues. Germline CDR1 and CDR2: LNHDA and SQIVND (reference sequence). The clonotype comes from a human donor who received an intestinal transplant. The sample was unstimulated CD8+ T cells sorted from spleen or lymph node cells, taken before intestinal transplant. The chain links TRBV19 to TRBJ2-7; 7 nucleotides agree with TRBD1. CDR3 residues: CASSLRDSLYEQYF. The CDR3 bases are TGTGCCAGTAGTCTGAGGGACAGCCTCTACGAGCAGTACTTC.